These T cell receptor beta chains were read from a single sample in a study of tumor T cells in aggressive B-cell lymphoma. The method was immunoSEQ multiplex PCR; TCRdb's version includes in-frame clones alone and lacks a portion of them. Of about 900 clones in the sample, around 73% were seen once. The sample comprised tumor tissue. The receptors were sampled from an adult with diffuse large B cell lymphoma. Some clones in this sample may be carry-over from other donors' samples. Both conserved end residues are part of each CDR3. Each record gives: J gene, D gene, V gene, clone size, CDR3 DNA, CDR3 protein. D genes are given only for firm matches. Some rows have no size entry. The others give once, few or many, or a class for an expanded clone.

j_call: TRBJ2-3; d_call: TRBD1; v_call: TRBV7-9; clone_size: NA; cdr3_nt: TGTGCCAGCAGCTTACAGGGGGCAGTCACGCAGTATTTT; cdr3_aa: CASSLQGAVTQYF
j_call: TRBJ1-5; d_call: TRBD1; v_call: TRBV5-1; clone_size: NA; cdr3_nt: TGCGCCAGCAGCTACACAGGGGGCAATCAGCCCCAGCATTTT; cdr3_aa: CASSYTGGNQPQHF
j_call: TRBJ1-2; d_call: NA; v_call: TRBV7-2; clone_size: few; cdr3_nt: TGTGCCAGCAGCTTAGGTTTGAGGGAGGCCTATGGCTACACCTTC; cdr3_aa: CASSLGLREAYGYTF
j_call: TRBJ1-4; d_call: NA; v_call: TRBV21-1; clone_size: NA; cdr3_nt: TGTGCCAGCAGCCCAAACAGGGATGGTAATGAAAAACTGTTTTTT; cdr3_aa: CASSPNRDGNEKLFF
j_call: TRBJ2-7; d_call: TRBD1; v_call: TRBV19; clone_size: NA; cdr3_nt: TGTGCCAGTAGGGACAGGGCCTTCTACGAGCAGTACTTC; cdr3_aa: CASRDRAFYEQYF
j_call: TRBJ1-1; d_call: NA; v_call: TRBV4-3; clone_size: NA; cdr3_nt: TGCGCCAGCAGCCAAGTTCGGGGGATCACTGAAGCTTTCTTT; cdr3_aa: CASSQVRGITEAFF
j_call: TRBJ2-1; d_call: NA; v_call: TRBV5-6; clone_size: NA; cdr3_nt: TGTGCCAGCTTGCAAGACAGGGAGGAACAGTTCTTC; cdr3_aa: CASLQDREEQFF
j_call: TRBJ2-2; d_call: NA; v_call: TRBV4-2; clone_size: once; cdr3_nt: TGTGCCACCTGTAAGAACACCGGGGAGCTGTTTTTT; cdr3_aa: CATCKNTGELFF
j_call: TRBJ1-1; d_call: NA; v_call: TRBV7-9; clone_size: NA; cdr3_nt: TGTGCCAGCAGTTCGGGGGTTTCGGGGACTGAAGCTTTCTTT; cdr3_aa: CASSSGVSGTEAFF
j_call: TRBJ2-1; d_call: NA; v_call: TRBV6-1; clone_size: NA; cdr3_nt: TGTGCCAGCAGTTCCTTTAATGAGCAGTTCTTC; cdr3_aa: CASSSFNEQFF
j_call: TRBJ1-1; d_call: NA; v_call: TRBV9; clone_size: NA; cdr3_nt: TGTGCCAGCAGCGTACAGGGAGGAGGTGAAGCTTTCTTT; cdr3_aa: CASSVQGGGEAFF
j_call: TRBJ2-7; d_call: NA; v_call: TRBV7-2; clone_size: NA; cdr3_nt: TGTGCCAGCAGCCCTGGGGGGGCGGGGGAGCAGTACTTC; cdr3_aa: CASSPGGAGEQYF
j_call: TRBJ1-5; d_call: TRBD1; v_call: TRBV19; clone_size: NA; cdr3_nt: TGTGCCAGTAGTACCGGGACAGATAGCAATCAGCCCCAGCATTTT; cdr3_aa: CASSTGTDSNQPQHF
j_call: TRBJ2-1; d_call: TRBD2; v_call: TRBV4-2; clone_size: NA; cdr3_nt: TGTGCCAGCAGCCTTGGGACTAGCGGGGGACCCTACAATGAGCAGTTCTTC; cdr3_aa: CASSLGTSGGPYNEQFF
j_call: TRBJ2-5; d_call: NA; v_call: TRBV11-2; clone_size: NA; cdr3_nt: TGTGCCAGCAGCCCCCAACGGGAGACCCAGTACTTC; cdr3_aa: CASSPQRETQYF